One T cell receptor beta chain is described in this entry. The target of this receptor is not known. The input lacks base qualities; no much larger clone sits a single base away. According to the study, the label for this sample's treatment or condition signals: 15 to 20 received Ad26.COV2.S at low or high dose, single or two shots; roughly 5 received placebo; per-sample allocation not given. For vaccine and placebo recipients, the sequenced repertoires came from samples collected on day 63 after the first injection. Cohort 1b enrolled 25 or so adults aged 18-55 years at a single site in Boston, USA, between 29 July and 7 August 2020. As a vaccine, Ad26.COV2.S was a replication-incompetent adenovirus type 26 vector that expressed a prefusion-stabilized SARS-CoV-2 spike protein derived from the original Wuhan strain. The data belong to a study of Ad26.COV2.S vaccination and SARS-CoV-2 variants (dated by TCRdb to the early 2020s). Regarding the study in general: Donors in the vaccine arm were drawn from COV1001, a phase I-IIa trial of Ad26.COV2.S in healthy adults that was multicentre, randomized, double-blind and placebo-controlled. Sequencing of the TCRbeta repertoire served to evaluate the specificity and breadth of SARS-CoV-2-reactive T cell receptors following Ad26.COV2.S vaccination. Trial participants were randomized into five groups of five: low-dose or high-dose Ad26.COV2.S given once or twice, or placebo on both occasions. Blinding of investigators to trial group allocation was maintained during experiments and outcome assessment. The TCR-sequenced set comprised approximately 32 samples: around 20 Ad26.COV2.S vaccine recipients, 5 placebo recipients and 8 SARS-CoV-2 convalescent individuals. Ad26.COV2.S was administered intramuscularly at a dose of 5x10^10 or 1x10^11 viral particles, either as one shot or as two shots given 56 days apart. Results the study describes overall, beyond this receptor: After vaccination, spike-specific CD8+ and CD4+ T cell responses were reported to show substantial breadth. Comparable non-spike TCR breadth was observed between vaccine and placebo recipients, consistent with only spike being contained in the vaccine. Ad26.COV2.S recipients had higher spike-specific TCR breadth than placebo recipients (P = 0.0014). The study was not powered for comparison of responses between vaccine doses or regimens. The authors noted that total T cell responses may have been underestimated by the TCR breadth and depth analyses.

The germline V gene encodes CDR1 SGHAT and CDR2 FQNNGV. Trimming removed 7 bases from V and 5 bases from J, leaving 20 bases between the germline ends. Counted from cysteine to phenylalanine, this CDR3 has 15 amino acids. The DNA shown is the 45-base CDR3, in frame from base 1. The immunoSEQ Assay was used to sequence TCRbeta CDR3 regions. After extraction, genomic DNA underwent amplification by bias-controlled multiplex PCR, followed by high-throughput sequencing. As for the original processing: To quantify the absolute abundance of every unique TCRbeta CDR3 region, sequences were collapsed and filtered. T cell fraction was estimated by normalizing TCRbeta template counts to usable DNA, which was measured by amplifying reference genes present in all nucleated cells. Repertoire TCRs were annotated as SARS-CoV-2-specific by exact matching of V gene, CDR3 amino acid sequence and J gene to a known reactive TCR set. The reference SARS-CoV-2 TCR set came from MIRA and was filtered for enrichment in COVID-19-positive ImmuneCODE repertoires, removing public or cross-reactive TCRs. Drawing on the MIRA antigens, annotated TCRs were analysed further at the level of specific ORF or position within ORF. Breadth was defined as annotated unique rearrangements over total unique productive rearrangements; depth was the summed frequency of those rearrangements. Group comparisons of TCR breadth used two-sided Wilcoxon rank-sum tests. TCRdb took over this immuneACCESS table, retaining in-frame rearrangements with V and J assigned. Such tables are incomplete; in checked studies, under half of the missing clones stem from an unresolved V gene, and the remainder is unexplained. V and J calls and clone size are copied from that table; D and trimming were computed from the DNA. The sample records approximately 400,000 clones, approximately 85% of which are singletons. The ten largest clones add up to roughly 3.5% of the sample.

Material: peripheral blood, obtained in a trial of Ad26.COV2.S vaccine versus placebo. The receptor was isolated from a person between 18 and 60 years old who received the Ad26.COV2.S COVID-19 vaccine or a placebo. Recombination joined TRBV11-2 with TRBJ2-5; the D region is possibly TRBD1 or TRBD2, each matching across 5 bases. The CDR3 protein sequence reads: CASTVLIRREETQYF. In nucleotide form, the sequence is TGTGCCAGCACCGTACTCATCCGCAGGGAGGAGACCCAGTACTTC.